What follows is one T cell receptor beta chain and its context. Regarding time point: patch test 1, 2 weeks after DPC sensitization. The treatment: therapeutic diphenylcyclopropenone sensitization with weekly scalp DPC. TCRdb reanalysed the RACE reads using MiXCR and keeps one entry per CDR3 protein. The sample comprises around 99,000 distinct CDR3 sequences, 9.5% to 15% of which are singletons, and approximately 2.1% rests with the top ten. The data stem from a study of human T cells and chemical hapten exposure. Trimming removed 6 bases from V and 7 bases from J, with 16 bases in between. The CDR3 is 14 residues long.

The sequencing here drew on whole blood, taken in connection with sensitization to the hapten diphenylcyclopropenone (DPC). This clonotype was obtained from a woman between 40 and 50 years old with alopecia areata. Some clones in this sample may be carry-over from other donors' samples. V usage is TRBV12-3 or TRBV12-4 and J usage is TRBJ1-5; tentative D call: TRBD1 (6 bases). CDR3 sequence: CASSTQGVEQPQHF. Written as DNA, the CDR3 is TGTGCCAGCAGCACACAGGGAGTAGAACAGCCCCAGCATTTT.